This TCR beta chain derives from a study of cytomegalovirus exposure and HLA in healthy donors. On the study more broadly: Inside one of the first data releases sat 80 million to 95 million unique TCRs taken from HLA-typed donors.

Concerning this clone itself: No antigen is known for it.

Study results and caveats: TRBV6-2, TRBV6-3 and other indistinguishable V segments were excluded. The listing of some 170 TCR beta chains classed them as cytomegalovirus-associated.

All donors participated as healthy donors of bone marrow. The PCR contained 60 Vbeta and 13 Jbeta primers. Measured with immunoSEQ multiplex PCR; TCRdb has only the in-frame clones, and not every one. Of 180,000 or so clones listed, approximately 83% are singletons. CDR1 and CDR2 from the germline V gene are SGHRS and YFSETQ. The trim removed 4 bases at V and 5 bases at J, leaving 11 bases unmatched. The CDR3 has 17 residues. The rearrangement joins TRBV5-1 to TRBJ2-5; 13 positions match TRBD2. Material for sequencing was PBMCs. The TCR comes from a man between 18 and 29 years old in good health and CMV-seropositive. The chain's CDR3 is CASSQDLLAGGPETQYF. CDR3 sequence (DNA): TGCGCCAGCAGCCAAGATCTACTAGCGGGGGGGCCGGAGACCCAGTACTTC.